One and the same sample provided the 25 T cell receptor beta chains below, sequenced in a study of cytomegalovirus exposure and HLA in healthy donors. The PCR made use of 60 Vbeta and 13 Jbeta primers. TCRdb keeps only in-frame clones here, not all; method: immunoSEQ multiplex PCR. The sample shows about 160,000 clones, 70% to 90% of them seen only once. Sequenced: PBMCs. These receptors were taken from a man between 18 and 29 years old in good health and CMV-seropositive.

The chain recombines TRBV7-6 with TRBJ2-2; D ambiguous. CDR3 length: 12 residues. The V and J ends lost 2 bases and 6 bases respectively, with 4 bases between them. The germline V gene has CDR1 SGHVS and CDR2 FNYEAQ. Here the CDR3 DNA reads TGTGCCAGCAGCTTATTAGCCGGGGAGCTGTTTTTT. Translating gives CASSLLAGELFF.

CDR3 DNA: TGTGCCAGCAGCGTCTCCGGGACTACTGAAGCTTTCTTT. This codes for CASSVSGTTEAFF. The V gene is TRBV5-4, the J gene TRBJ1-1; D perhaps matches TRBD1 (5 bases). The V gene's germline CDR1 is SGHNT and CDR2 YYREEE (reference sequence). The CDR3 sequence is 13 residues long. Trimming left V 4 bases short and J 5 bases short, with 12 bases between.

CDR3 region: CASSFQRTGGKNIQYF. The CDR3 DNA reads TGTGCCAGCAGTTTTCAAAGGACAGGGGGCAAAAACATTCAGTACTTC. V usage is TRBV27 and J usage is TRBJ2-4; TRBD1 matches 10 bases. Germline trimming cut 3 bases from V and 3 bases from J; bases unmatched to any gene: 5. CDR1 MNHEY and CDR2 SMNVEV come from the germline V gene (reference sequence). The CDR3 totals 16 residues.

The rearrangement links TRBV18 to TRBJ2-3; D not certain. This CDR3 spans 14 amino acids. CDR1 KGHSH and CDR2 LQKENI come from the germline V gene. V was cut by 4 bases and J by 4 bases, with 12 bases left in between. The CDR3 sequence: CASSHLGNADTQYF. Here the CDR3 DNA reads TGTGCCAGCTCACACTTGGGCAACGCAGATACGCAGTATTTT. Full variable domain (missing parts from reference TRBV18 and TRBJ2-3): NAGVMQNPRHLVRRRGQEARLRCSPMKGHSHVYWYRQLPEEGLKFMVYLQKENIIDESGMPKERFSAEFPKEGPSILRIQQVVRGDSAAYFCASSHLGNADTQYFGPGTRLTVL.

V gene TRBV14 combines with J gene TRBJ1-6; 7 nucleotides line up with TRBD1. This CDR3 is built from 16 residues. V dropped 2 bases and J dropped 9; count of bases not matched to a gene: 10. Germline V lookup: CDR1 SGHDN, CDR2 FVKESK. The chain's CDR3 is CASSQRQGPHGSPLHF. The DNA of the CDR3 is TGTGCCAGCAGCCAAAGACAGGGCCCGCATGGTTCACCCCTCCACTTT.

This clone showed up just a few times. J is TRBJ2-5 and V is TRBV10-3, with D perhaps TRBD2 (5 bases). Germline-derived CDR1 and CDR2 are ENHRY and SYGVKD. The germline V and J ends were trimmed by 4 bases and 0 bases, with 18 bases remaining between them. This CDR3 contains 17 residues. CDR3 amino acids: CAISGGLEAAHQETQYF. As DNA, the CDR3 is TGTGCCATCAGTGGGGGTTTGGAAGCGGCCCACCAAGAGACCCAGTACTTC.

V gene TRBV7-9 combines with J gene TRBJ2-3; the match to TRBD2 covers 10 bases. Trimming cost V 2 bases and J 2 bases; bases outside gene matches: 4. The CDR3 length is 16 residues. CDR1 and CDR2 from the germline V gene are SEHNR and FQNEAQ (reference sequence). The CDR3 region is CASSLSLAGDTDTQYF. The CDR3 region has the DNA TGTGCCAGCAGCTTATCCCTAGCGGGGGACACAGATACGCAGTATTTT.

This chain links TRBV7-2 with TRBJ1-4; D not resolved. CDR3 length equals 16 residues. CDR1 and CDR2 from the germline V gene are SGHTA and FQGNSA. Deletions cut 1 base from V and 0 bases from J, with 9 bases between. The CDR3 DNA follows: TGTGCCAGCAGCTTAGGCCCCGGGACAACTAATGAAAAACTGTTTTTT. This translates into CASSLGPGTTNEKLFF.

The chain couples TRBV7-6 to TRBJ1-6; weak D call: TRBD1 (6 bases). This CDR3 has 16 residues. The ends were cut back, 3 bases at V and 9 bases at J, with 18 bases in the middle. The germline CDR1 and CDR2 sequences are SGHVS and FNYEAQ. The DNA of the CDR3 is TGTGCCAGCAGCTTTACAGGGACCGGACTCGGTTCACCCCTCCACTTT. Residues: CASSFTGTGLGSPLHF.

The rearrangement uses TRBV5-8 and TRBJ2-3; 11 bases match TRBD2. Per germline, CDR1 SGHTS and CDR2 YDEGEE. This CDR3 is 18 amino acids long. V dropped 4 bases and J dropped 0; count of bases not matched to a gene: 10. CDR3 DNA sequence: TGTGCCAGCAGCGCCACTAGCGGGGGACTTGCTAGCACAGATACGCAGTATTTT. This gives the protein CASSATSGGLASTDTQYF. Together with reference TRBV5-8 and TRBJ2-3, the CDR3 gives the full variable domain: EAGVTQSPTHLIKTRGQQATLRCSPISGHTSVYWYQQALGLGLQFLLWYDEGEERNRGNFPPRFSGRQFPNYSSELNVNALELEDSALYLCASSATSGGLASTDTQYFGPGTRLTVL.

This clone was recorded only once. CDR3 sequence: CASSFQGGLDEQFF. The CDR3 DNA is TGCGCCAGCAGCTTCCAGGGAGGGCTCGATGAGCAGTTCTTC. V is TRBV5-1 and J is TRBJ2-1; 7 positions agree with TRBD2. The germline V gene encodes CDR1 SGHRS and CDR2 YFSETQ. V gave up 2 bases and J gave up 8 bases; unmatched junction bases: 7. This CDR3 has 14 amino acids.

The sample holds one count of this clone. V and J are TRBV29-1 and TRBJ2-1; TRBD2 aligns across 13 bases. Trimming cost V 7 bases and J 8 bases; bases outside gene matches: 11. Germline CDR1 reads SQVTM; CDR2 reads ANQGSEA. The CDR3 runs 15 residues. The CDR3 DNA reads TGCAGCGGTACTGGAACTAGCGGGGGGGCCCATGAGCAGTTCTTC. This sequence encodes CSGTGTSGGAHEQFF.

This sequence joins TRBV10-1 and TRBJ2-1, with 9 bases fitting TRBD2. Germline V gene data show CDR1 as WNHNN and CDR2 as SYGVQD (reference sequence). V lost 8 bases, J lost 2 bases, and 7 bases stayed unmatched. CDR3 length: 15 amino acids. In DNA form, the CDR3 reads TGCGCCAGCCCGACGGGACTAGCCACCTACAATGAGCAGTTCTTC. Its protein is CASPTGLATYNEQFF.

The V and J genes are TRBV27 and TRBJ1-2; unclear D gene. Trimming took 2 bases from V and 4 from J, leaving 8 bases between them. The CDR3 covers 13 residues. Germline V gene data show CDR1 as MNHEY and CDR2 as SMNVEV (reference sequence). The DNA for the CDR3 is TGTGCCAGCAGTTTAAACGGGGTCTATGGCTACACCTTC. Amino acids: CASSLNGVYGYTF.

V and J are TRBV19 and TRBJ2-5; 7 positions match TRBD2. The CDR3 runs 14 residues. Losses at the gene ends were 1 base for V and 3 bases for J; bases not matched to a gene: 2. Per germline, CDR1 LNHDA and CDR2 SQIVND (reference sequence). The CDR3 protein is CASSIVGGKETQYF. In DNA form, the CDR3 reads TGTGCCAGTAGTATAGTGGGGGGGAAAGAGACCCAGTACTTC.

In its sample, this clone was seen a few times. The chain combines TRBV9 with TRBJ2-1, with 9 bases fitting TRBD2. CDR3 length: 16 amino acids. V shed 2 bases and J 9 bases; nucleotides not matched to a gene: 12. Germline V gene sequence: CDR1 SGDLS, CDR2 YYNGEE. The DNA for the CDR3 is TGTGCCAGCAGCGTGGAAGGGACTAGCTTGAAGAGTGAGCAGTTCTTC. Protein product: CASSVEGTSLKSEQFF.

The chain employs TRBV4-1 and TRBJ1-5; 11 nucleotides align to TRBD1. Germline-derived CDR1 and CDR2 are MGHRA and YSYEKL. V trimming: 4 bases; J trimming: 6 bases; junction bases outside the gene matches: 5. The CDR3 length is 15 residues. The CDR3 protein is CASSRPGTGGQPQHF. CDR3 bases: TGCGCCAGCAGCCGTCCCGGGACAGGGGGTCAGCCCCAGCATTTT.

The V and J genes are TRBV4-2 and TRBJ2-5; 10 bases match TRBD2. The CDR3 length is 18 residues. The ends lost 0 bases at V and 4 bases at J; junction bases unmatched: 11. Germline CDR1 and CDR2: LGHNA and YNFKEQ. Here the CDR3 DNA reads TGTGCCAGCAGCCAAGAGGGCCTAGCGGGGGTCGGTGCAGAGACCCAGTACTTC. Translated: CASSQEGLAGVGAETQYF.

This clone was recorded once. The chain has TRBV5-1 and TRBJ1-5; 11 bases are shared with TRBD1. The CDR3 has 16 amino acids. Germline V CDR1 and CDR2: SGHRS, YFSETQ. V trimming: 4 bases; J trimming: 7 bases; junction bases outside the gene matches: 10. The DNA of the CDR3 is TGCGCCAGCAGCCCCGAAGGACAGGGGGCAGGACAGCCCCAGCATTTT. Its translation: CASSPEGQGAGQPQHF.

Points on this clone: This CDR3 is also generated by other DNA sequences in the sample. The chain joins TRBV7-9 to TRBJ2-5; 10 bases fit TRBD2. The CDR3 runs 14 residues. V shed 9 bases, J shed 7 bases, and the junction held 11 bases outside the gene matches. The germline gives CDR1 SEHNR, CDR2 FQNEAQ (reference sequence). The CDR3 protein is CASSIPSGGGTQYF. DNA of the CDR3: TGTGCCAGTAGCATCCCTAGCGGGGGAGGGACCCAGTACTTC. The variable domain in full, with the rest retrieved from reference TRBV7-9 and TRBJ2-5, is DTGVSQNPRHKITKRGQNVTFRCDPISEHNRLYWYRQTLGQGPEFLTYFQNEAQLEKSRLLSDRFSAERPKGSFSTLEIQRTEQGDSAMYLCASSIPSGGGTQYFGPGTRLLVL.

This clone is a singleton in its sample. V gene TRBV10-3 combines with J gene TRBJ2-5, with 8 bases aligning to TRBD1. V shed 10 bases and J 5 bases; nucleotides not matched to a gene: 6. Per germline, CDR1 ENHRY and CDR2 SYGVKD. The CDR3 has 12 amino acids. CDR3 region: CATSGGEETQYF. The DNA of the CDR3 is TGTGCCACGTCAGGGGGCGAGGAGACCCAGTACTTC.

This clone was recorded once. The chain employs TRBV5-6 and TRBJ2-3; 7 nucleotides agree with TRBD2. There are 17 residues in the CDR3. V trimming: 0 bases; J trimming: 2 bases; junction bases outside the gene matches: 9. Germline CDR1 and CDR2: SGHDT and YYEEEE. In DNA, the CDR3 is TGTGCCAGCAGCTTGGCTGGGCGGGGGACCTACACAGATACGCAGTATTTT. Its protein is CASSLAGRGTYTDTQYF.

The chain recombines TRBV7-9 with TRBJ1-2, with a possible D match to TRBD1 (5 bases). Germline CDR1 reads SEHNR; CDR2 reads FQNEAQ (reference sequence). V was pared by 5 bases and J by 7 bases, with 23 bases between. The CDR3 length is 16 residues. CDR3 in DNA: TGTGCCAGCAGCGCGGACCTCTCTCGTGGGGCTAGTGGCTACACCTTC. This gives the protein CASSADLSRGASGYTF.

The chain links TRBV5-1 to TRBJ2-5, with 14 positions matching TRBD2. After removal of 0 bases from V and 3 bases from J, the junction contained 10 bases not matched to a gene. The length of the CDR3 is 19 residues. Germline-derived CDR1 and CDR2 are SGHRS and YFSETQ. CDR3 in DNA: TGCGCCAGCAGCTTGGAGGGACTAGCGGGAGTGTTGAGGGAAGAGACCCAGTACTTC. Amino acids: CASSLEGLAGVLREETQYF. Full variable domain (outside the CDR3, taken from reference TRBV5-1 and TRBJ2-5): KAGVTQTPRYLIKTRGQQVTLSCSPISGHRSVSWYQQTPGQGLQFLFEYFSETQRNKGNFPGRFSGRQFSNSRSEMNVSTLELGDSALYLCASSLEGLAGVLREETQYFGPGTRLLVL.

V gene TRBV7-3 combines with J gene TRBJ2-1; TRBD1 matches 8 bases. The J segment lost 2 bases and the V segment lost 3 bases, leaving 3 bases of the junction unmatched. The CDR3 covers 15 residues. Germline V gene data show CDR1 as SGHTA and CDR2 as FQGTGA. This chain's CDR3 is CASSFDRGAYNEQFF. In DNA, the CDR3 is TGTGCCAGCAGCTTTGACAGGGGCGCCTACAATGAGCAGTTCTTC. Supplemented by reference TRBV7-3 and TRBJ2-1, the full variable domain reads GAGVSQTPSNKVTEKGKYVELRCDPISGHTALYWYRQSLGQGPEFLIYFQGTGAADDSGLPNDRFFAVRPEGSVSTLKIQRTERGDSAVYLCASSFDRGAYNEQFFGPGTRLTVL.